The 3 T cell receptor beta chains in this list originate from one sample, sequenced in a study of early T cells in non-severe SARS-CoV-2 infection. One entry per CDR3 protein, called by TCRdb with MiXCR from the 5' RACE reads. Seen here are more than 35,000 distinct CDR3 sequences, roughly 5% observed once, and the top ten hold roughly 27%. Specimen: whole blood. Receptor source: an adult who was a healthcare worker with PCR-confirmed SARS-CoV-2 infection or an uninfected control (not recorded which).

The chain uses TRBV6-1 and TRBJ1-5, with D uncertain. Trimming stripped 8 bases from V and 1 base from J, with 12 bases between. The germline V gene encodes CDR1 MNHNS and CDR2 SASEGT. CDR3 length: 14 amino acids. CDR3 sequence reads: CASSPRHSNQPQHF. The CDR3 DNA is TGTGCCAGCTCGCCACGACACAGCAATCAGCCCCAGCATTTT.

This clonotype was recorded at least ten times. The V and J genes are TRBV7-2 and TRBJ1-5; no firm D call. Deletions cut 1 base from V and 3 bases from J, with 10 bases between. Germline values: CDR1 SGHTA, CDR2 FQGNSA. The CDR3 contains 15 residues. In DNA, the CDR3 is TGTGCCAGCAGCTTAGTGGGAGGGAACAATCAGCCCCAGCATTTT. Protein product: CASSLVGGNNQPQHF.

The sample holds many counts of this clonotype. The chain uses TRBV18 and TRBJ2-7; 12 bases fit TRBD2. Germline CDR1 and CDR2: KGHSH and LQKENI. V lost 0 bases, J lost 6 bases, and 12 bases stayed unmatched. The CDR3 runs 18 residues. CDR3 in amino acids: CASSPPGSTSGSQSEQYF. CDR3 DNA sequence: TGTGCCAGCTCACCACCGGGATCGACTAGCGGGAGCCAAAGCGAGCAGTACTTC.